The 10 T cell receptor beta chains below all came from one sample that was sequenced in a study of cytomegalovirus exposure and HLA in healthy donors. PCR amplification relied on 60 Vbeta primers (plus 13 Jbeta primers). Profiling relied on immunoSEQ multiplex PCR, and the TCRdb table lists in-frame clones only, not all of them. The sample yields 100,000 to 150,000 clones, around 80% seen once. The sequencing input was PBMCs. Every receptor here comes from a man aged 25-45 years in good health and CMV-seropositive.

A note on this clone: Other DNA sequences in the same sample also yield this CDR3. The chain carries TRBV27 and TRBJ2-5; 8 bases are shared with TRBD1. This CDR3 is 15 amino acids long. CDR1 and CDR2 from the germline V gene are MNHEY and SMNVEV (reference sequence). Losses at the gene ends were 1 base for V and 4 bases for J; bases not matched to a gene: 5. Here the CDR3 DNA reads TGTGCCAGCAGTTTATGGCAGGGGGCACGAGAGACCCAGTACTTC. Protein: CASSLWQGARETQYF.

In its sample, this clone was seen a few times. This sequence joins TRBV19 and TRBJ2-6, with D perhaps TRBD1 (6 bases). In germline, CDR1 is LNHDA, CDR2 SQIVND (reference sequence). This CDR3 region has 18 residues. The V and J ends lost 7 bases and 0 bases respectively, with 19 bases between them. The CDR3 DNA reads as TGTGCCAGTATCCCTGGGGGCTTGGGGCGCTCTGGGGCCAACGTCCTGACTTTC. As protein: CASIPGGLGRSGANVLTF.

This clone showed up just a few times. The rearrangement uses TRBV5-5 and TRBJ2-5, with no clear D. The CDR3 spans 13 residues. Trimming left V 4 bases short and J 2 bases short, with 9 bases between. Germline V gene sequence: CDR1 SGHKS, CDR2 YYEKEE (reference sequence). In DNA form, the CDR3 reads TGTGCCAGCAGCCCCGGGTCTCAAGAGACCCAGTACTTC. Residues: CASSPGSQETQYF. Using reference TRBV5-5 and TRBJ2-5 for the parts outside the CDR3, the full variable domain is DAGVTQSPTHLIKTRGQQVTLRCSPISGHKSVSWYQQVLGQGPQFIFQYYEKEERGRGNFPDRFSARQFPNYSSELNVNALLLGDSALYLCASSPGSQETQYFGPGTRLLVL.

CDR3 bases: TGTGCCAGCAGCTGGGGGCAGGGAGCACAGGGCTACACCTTC. The encoded protein is CASSWGQGAQGYTF. The chain links TRBV7-9 to TRBJ1-2; maybe TRBD1 (6 bases). Germline values: CDR1 SEHNR, CDR2 FQNEAQ (reference sequence). This CDR3 contains 14 residues. V shed 4 bases and J shed 8 bases, with 17 bases lying between them.

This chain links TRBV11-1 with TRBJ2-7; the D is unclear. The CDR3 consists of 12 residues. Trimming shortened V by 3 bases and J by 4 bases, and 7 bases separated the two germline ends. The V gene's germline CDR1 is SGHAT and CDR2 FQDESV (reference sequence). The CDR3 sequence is CASSLGEYEQYF. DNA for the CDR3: TGTGCCAGCAGCTTGGGCGAGTACGAGCAGTACTTC.

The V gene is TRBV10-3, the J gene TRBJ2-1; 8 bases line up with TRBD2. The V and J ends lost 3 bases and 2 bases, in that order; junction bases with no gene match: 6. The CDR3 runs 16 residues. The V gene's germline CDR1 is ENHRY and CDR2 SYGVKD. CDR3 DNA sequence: TGTGCCATCAGTGATCTGCCAGCGGGAGCCTACAATGAGCAGTTCTTC. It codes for CAISDLPAGAYNEQFF.

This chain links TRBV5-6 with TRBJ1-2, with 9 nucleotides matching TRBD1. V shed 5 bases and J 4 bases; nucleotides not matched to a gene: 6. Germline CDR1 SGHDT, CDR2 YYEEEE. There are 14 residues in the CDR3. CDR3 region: CASSPGTGTYGYTF. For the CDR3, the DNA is TGTGCCAGCAGTCCAGGGACAGGGACCTATGGCTACACCTTC.

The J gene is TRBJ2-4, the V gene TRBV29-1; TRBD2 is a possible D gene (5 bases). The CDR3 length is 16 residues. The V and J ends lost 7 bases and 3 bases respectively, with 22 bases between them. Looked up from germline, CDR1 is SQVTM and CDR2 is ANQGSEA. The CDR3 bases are TGCAGCGCAAGACCCTTGACGGGGATAGGCAAAAACATTCAGTACTTC. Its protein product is CSARPLTGIGKNIQYF.

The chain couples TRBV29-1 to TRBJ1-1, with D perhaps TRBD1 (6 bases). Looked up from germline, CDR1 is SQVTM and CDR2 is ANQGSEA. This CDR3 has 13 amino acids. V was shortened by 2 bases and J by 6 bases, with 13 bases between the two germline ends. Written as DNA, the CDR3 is TGCAGCGTTGAACGGTGGACAGCCCCTGAAGCTTTCTTT. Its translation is CSVERWTAPEAFF.

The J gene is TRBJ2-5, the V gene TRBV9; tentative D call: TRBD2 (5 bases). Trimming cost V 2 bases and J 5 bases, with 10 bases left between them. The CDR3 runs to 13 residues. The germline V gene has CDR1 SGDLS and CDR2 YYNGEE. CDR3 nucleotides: TGTGCCAGCAGCGTGGAGACTACGGAGACCCAGTACTTC. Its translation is CASSVETTETQYF.